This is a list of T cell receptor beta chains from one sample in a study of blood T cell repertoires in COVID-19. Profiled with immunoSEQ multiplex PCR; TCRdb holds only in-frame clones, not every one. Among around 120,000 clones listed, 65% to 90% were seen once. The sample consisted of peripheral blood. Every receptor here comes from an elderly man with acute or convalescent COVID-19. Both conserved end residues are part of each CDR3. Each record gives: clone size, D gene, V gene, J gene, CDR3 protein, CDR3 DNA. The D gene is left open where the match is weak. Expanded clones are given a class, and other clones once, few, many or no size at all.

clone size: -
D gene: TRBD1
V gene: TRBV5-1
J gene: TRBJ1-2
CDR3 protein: CASSGGQGAYGYTF
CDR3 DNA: TGCGCCAGCAGCGGGGGACAGGGGGCTTATGGCTACACCTTC

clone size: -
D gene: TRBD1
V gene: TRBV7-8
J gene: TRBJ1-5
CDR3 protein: CASSLVGTENQPQHF
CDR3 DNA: TGTGCCAGCAGCTTAGTTGGGACAGAGAATCAGCCCCAGCATTTT

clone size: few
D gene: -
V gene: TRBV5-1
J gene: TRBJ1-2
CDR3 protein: CASSFNGWEGYTF
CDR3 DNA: TGCGCCAGCAGCTTTAATGGCTGGGAGGGCTACACCTTC

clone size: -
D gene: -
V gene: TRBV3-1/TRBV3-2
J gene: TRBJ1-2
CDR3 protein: CASSQQDRYGYTF
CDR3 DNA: TGTGCCAGCAGCCAACAAGACAGGTATGGCTACACCTTC

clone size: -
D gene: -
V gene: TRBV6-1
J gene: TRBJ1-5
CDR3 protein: CASSDGRQALNDQPQHF
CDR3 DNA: TGTGCCAGCAGTGATGGACGACAGGCCCTAAATGATCAGCCCCAGCATTTT

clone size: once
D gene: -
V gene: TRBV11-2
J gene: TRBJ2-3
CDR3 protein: CASSLDRETDTQYF
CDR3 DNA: TGTGCCAGCAGCTTAGATCGGGAAACAGATACGCAGTATTTT

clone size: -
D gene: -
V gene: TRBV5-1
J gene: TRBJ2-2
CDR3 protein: CASSLVLVGELFF
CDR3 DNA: TGCGCCAGCAGCTTGGTATTAGTCGGGGAGCTGTTTTTT

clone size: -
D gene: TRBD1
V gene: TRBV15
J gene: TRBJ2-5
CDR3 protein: CATSRVIRQGPDKRQETQYF
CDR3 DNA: TGTGCCACCAGCAGGGTTATTCGACAGGGACCAGATAAACGCCAAGAGACCCAGTACTTC

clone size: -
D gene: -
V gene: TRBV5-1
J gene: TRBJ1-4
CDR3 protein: CASSRDNEKLFF
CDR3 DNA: TGCGCCAGCAGCCGCGATAATGAAAAACTGTTTTTT

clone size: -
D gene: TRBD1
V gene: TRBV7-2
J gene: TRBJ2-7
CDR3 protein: CASSSTTGTGAYEQYF
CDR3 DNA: TGTGCCAGCAGCTCAACCACCGGGACAGGGGCCTACGAGCAGTACTTC

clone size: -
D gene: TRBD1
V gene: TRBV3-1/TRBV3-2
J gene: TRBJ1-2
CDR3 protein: CASSQDRGRNYGYTF
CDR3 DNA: TGTGCCAGCAGCCAGGACAGGGGCCGTAACTATGGCTACACCTTC

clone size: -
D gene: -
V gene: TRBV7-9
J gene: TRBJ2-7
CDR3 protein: CASSLGGTPEQYF
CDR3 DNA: TGTGCCAGCAGCTTAGGAGGCACCCCCGAGCAGTACTTC

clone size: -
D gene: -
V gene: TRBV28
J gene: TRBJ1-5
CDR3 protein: CASSSGEEGNQPQHF
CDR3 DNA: TGTGCCAGCAGTTCGGGGGAGGAAGGCAATCAGCCCCAGCATTTT

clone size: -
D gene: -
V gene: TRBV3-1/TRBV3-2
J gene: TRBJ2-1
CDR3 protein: CASSQDSDFLGQFF
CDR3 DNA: TGTGCCAGCAGCCAAGATTCGGACTTTTTAGGGCAGTTCTTC

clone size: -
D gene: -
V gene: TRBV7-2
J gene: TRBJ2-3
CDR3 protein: CASRAVGGADTQYF
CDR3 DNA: TGTGCCAGCAGGGCGGTAGGGGGGGCGGATACGCAGTATTTT

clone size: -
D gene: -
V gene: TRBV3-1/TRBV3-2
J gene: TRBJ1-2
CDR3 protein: CASEGLGPRDYGYTF
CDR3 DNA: TGTGCCAGCGAAGGGCTGGGGCCCAGGGACTATGGCTACACCTTC

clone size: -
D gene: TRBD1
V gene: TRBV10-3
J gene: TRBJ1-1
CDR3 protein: CAIRRTGNTEAFF
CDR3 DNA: TGTGCCATCAGGCGGACAGGGAACACTGAAGCTTTCTTT

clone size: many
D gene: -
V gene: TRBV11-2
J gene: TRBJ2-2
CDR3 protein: CASSNKNTGELFF
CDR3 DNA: TGTGCCAGCAGCAACAAGAACACCGGGGAGCTGTTTTTT

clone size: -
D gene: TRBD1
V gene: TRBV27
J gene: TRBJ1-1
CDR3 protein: CASSPQGANTEAFF
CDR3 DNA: TGTGCCAGCAGTCCACAGGGGGCGAACACTGAAGCTTTCTTT

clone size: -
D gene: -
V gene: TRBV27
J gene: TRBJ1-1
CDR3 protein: CASSASTVANTEAFF
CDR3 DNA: TGTGCCAGCAGTGCCTCCACCGTAGCGAACACTGAAGCTTTCTTT

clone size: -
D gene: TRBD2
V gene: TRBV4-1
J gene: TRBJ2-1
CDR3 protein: CASSQDLGTSGRNEQFF
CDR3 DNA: TGCGCCAGCAGCCAAGATCTCGGGACTAGCGGGAGGAATGAGCAGTTCTTC

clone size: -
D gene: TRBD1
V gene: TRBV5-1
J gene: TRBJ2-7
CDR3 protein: CASSLSGQGNYEQYF
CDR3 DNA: TGCGCCAGCAGCCTTTCGGGACAGGGGAACTACGAGCAGTACTTC

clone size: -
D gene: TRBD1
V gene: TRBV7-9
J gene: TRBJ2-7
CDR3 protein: CASSRTGGSYEQYF
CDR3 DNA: TGTGCCAGCAGCCGGACAGGGGGCTCCTACGAGCAGTACTTC

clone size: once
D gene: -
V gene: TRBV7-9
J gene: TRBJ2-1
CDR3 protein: CASSFIEDNNEQFF
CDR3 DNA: TGTGCCAGCAGCTTTATCGAGGACAACAATGAGCAGTTCTTC

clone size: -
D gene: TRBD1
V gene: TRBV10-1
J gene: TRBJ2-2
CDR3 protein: CASRQGRFTGELFF
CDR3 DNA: TGCGCCAGCCGACAGGGGCGATTTACCGGGGAGCTGTTTTTT

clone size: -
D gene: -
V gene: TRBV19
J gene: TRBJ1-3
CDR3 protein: CASTSSGNTIYF
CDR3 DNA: TGTGCCAGTACCAGCTCTGGAAACACCATATATTTT

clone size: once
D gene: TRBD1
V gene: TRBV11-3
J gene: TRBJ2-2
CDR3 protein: CASSSSDRGAYTGELFF
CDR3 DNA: TGTGCCAGCAGCTCCTCCGACAGGGGGGCCTACACCGGGGAGCTGTTTTTT

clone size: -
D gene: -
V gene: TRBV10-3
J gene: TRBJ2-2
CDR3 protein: CAIAPGLNTGELFF
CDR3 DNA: TGTGCCATCGCACCGGGACTTAACACCGGGGAGCTGTTTTTT

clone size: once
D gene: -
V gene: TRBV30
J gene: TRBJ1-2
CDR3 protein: CAWSAGNYGYTF
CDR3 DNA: TGTGCCTGGAGTGCAGGGAACTATGGCTACACCTTC

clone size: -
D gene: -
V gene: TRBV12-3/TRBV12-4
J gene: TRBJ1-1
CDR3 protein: CASSFSITTEAFF
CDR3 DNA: TGTGCCAGCAGTTTCTCGATTACAACCGAAGCTTTCTTT

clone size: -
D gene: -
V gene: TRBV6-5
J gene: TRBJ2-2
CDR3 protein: CASSWGTPNTGELFF
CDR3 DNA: TGTGCCAGCAGTTGGGGGACACCGAACACCGGGGAGCTGTTTTTT

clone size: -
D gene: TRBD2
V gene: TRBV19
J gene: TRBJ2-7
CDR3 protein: CASSIETSAYYSYEQYF
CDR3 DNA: TGTGCCAGTAGTATTGAGACTAGCGCGTATTACTCCTACGAGCAGTACTTC

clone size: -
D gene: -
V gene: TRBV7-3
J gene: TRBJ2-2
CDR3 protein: CASTSKNTGELFF
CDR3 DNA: TGTGCCAGCACCTCTAAAAACACCGGGGAGCTGTTTTTT

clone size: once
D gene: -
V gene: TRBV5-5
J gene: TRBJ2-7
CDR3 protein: CASSLATDYYEQYF
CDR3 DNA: TGTGCCAGCAGCTTAGCGACGGATTACTACGAGCAGTACTTC

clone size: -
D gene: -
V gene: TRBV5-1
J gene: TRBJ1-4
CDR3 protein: CASSLVAGAEKLFF
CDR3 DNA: TGCGCCAGCAGCTTGGTGGCAGGGGCCGAAAAACTGTTTTTT

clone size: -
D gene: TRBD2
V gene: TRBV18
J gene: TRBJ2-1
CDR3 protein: CASSPPVGSGDYNEQFF
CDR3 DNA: TGTGCCAGCTCACCCCCAGTGGGTAGCGGGGATTACAATGAGCAGTTCTTC

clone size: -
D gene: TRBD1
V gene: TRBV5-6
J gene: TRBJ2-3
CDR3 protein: CASSFGQGTDTQYF
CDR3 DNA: TGTGCCAGCAGCTTCGGACAGGGCACAGATACGCAGTATTTT

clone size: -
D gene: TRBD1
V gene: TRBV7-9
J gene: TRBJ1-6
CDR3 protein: CASSFGQGGSPLHF
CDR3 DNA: TGTGCCAGCAGCTTCGGACAGGGTGGTTCACCCCTCCACTTT

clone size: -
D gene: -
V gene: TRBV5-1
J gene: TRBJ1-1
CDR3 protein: CASTLTPSSTEAFF
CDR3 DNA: TGCGCCAGCACCCTGACTCCCTCGAGCACTGAAGCTTTCTTT

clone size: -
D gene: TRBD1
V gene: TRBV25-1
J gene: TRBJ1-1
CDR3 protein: CASSAGTADTEAFF
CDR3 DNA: TGTGCCAGCAGTGCAGGGACAGCCGACACTGAAGCTTTCTTT

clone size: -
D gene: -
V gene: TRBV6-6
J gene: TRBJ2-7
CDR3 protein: CASSKDIYEQYF
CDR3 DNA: TGTGCCAGCAGTAAAGACATATACGAGCAGTACTTC

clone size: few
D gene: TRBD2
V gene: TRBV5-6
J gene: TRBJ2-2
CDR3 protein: CASSISGGPTGELFF
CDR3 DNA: TGTGCCAGCAGCATCAGCGGGGGACCCACCGGGGAGCTGTTTTTT

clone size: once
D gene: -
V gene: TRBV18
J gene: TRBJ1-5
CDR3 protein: CASSPLGGGTNQPQHF
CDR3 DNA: TGTGCCAGCTCACCCCTCGGGGGGGGGACCAATCAGCCCCAGCATTTT

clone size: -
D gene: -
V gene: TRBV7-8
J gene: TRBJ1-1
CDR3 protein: CASSHPGGGAEAFF
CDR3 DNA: TGTGCCAGCAGCCACCCCGGGGGAGGGGCTGAAGCTTTCTTT

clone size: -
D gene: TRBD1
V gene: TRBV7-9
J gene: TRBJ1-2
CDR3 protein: CASSFGQGEYGYTF
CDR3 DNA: TGTGCCAGCAGCTTCGGACAGGGGGAATATGGCTACACCTTC